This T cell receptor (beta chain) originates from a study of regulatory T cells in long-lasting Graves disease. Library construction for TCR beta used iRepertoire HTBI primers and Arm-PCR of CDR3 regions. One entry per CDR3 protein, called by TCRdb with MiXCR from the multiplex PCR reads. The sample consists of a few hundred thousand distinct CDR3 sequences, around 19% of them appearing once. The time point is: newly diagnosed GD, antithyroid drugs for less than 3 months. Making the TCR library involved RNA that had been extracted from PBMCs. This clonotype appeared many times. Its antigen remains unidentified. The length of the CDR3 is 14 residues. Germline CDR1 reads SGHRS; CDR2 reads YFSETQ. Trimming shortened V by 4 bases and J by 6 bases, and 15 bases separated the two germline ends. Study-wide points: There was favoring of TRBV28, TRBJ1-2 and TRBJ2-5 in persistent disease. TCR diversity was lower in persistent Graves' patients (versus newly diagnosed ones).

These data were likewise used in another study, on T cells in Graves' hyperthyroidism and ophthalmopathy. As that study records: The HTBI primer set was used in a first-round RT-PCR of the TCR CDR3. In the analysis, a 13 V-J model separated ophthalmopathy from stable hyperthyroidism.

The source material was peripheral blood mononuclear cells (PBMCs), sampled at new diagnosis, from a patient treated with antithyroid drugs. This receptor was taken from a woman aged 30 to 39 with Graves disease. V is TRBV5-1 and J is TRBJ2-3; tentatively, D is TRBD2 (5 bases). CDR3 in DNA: TGCGCCAGCAGCCTGGCTAGCCCCTTCGATACGCAGTATTTT. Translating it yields CASSLASPFDTQYF.